The clone carrying this TCR beta chain was counted between two and nine times. Measured with immunoSEQ multiplex PCR; TCRdb has only the in-frame clones, and not every one. The profile shows 170,000 or so clones, approximately 80% of them singletons. These data belong to a study of blood T cell repertoires in COVID-19. Background on the study: Some COVID-19 samples were acute and others convalescent; all came from the United States, Italy and Spain.

Germline loops: CDR1 SNHLY, CDR2 FYNNEI. V lost 9 bases, J lost 3 bases, and 8 bases stayed unmatched. This CDR3 contains 13 residues. This chain uses TRBV2 with TRBJ2-7; TRBD1 agrees at 7 bases. The receptor comes from a woman aged 40 to 55 with COVID-19, enrolled during active disease. The sample consisted of peripheral blood. The CDR3 nucleotides read TGTGCCAGGTCCGGGACAGAGAACTACGAGCAGTACTTC. This encodes CARSGTENYEQYF. Full variable domain (outside the CDR3, taken from reference TRBV2 and TRBJ2-7): EPEVTQTPSHQVTQMGQEVILRCVPISNHLYFYWYRQILGQKVEFLVSFYNNEISEKSEIFDDQFSVERPDGSNFTLKIRSTKLEDSAMYFCARSGTENYEQYFGPGTRLTVT.